These 14 T cell receptor beta chains came from one sample sequenced in a study of T cells in Graves' hyperthyroidism and ophthalmopathy. RNA transcripts provided the source from which TCR beta CDR3 regions were amplified. Primed by the HTBI set, a first-round RT-PCR was run on the TCR CDR3. Each CDR3 protein gets one entry after TCRdb re-called the multiplex PCR reads with MiXCR. The table has around 620,000 distinct CDR3 sequences, under 60% seen once. Input material: peripheral blood or thyroid tissue (not recorded which). The receptors stem from an adult woman with Graves' disease, either hyperthyroidism or ophthalmopathy (not recorded which).

Ten or more counts support this clonotype. This chain uses TRBV9 with TRBJ1-1, with D unresolved. The CDR3 loop spans 14 amino acids. V was pared by 2 bases and J by 0 bases, with 8 bases between. The germline CDR1 and CDR2 sequences are SGDLS and YYNGEE. CDR3 in DNA: TGTGCCAGCAGCGTTGGGAGGATGAACACTGAAGCTTTCTTT. This sequence encodes CASSVGRMNTEAFF.

This chain connects TRBV29-1 to TRBJ2-7; D remains ambiguous. CDR1 is SQVTM and CDR2 is ANQGSEA in the germline V gene. CDR3 size: 13 residues. With 4 bases removed from V and 5 bases from J, the gap between germline ends came to 15 bases. The CDR3 coding sequence is TGCAGCGTTGTTGGCACGCGCTGGAACGAGCAGTACTTC. It codes for CSVVGTRWNEQYF.

This clonotype was found many times. The genes are TRBV5-1 and TRBJ2-6; D call uncertain. The CDR3 runs 17 residues. Germline V lookup: CDR1 SGHRS, CDR2 YFSETQ. V lost 3 bases and J 4 bases, leaving 17 bases between the germline ends. The CDR3 DNA reads as TGCGCCAGCAGCTCGGCTACGGGCTTTTCCGGGGCCAACGTCCTGACTTTC. Protein product: CASSSATGFSGANVLTF. Variable domain in full (rest from reference TRBV5-1 and TRBJ2-6): KAGVTQTPRYLIKTRGQQVTLSCSPISGHRSVSWYQQTPGQGLQFLFEYFSETQRNKGNFPGRFSGRQFSNSRSEMNVSTLELGDSALYLCASSSATGFSGANVLTFGAGSRLTVL.

This clonotype came up a few times. It may be a read error: a sequence one base away is much more abundant. The chain carries TRBV7-2 and TRBJ2-5; D unresolved. The CDR3 sequence is 14 residues long. Looked up from germline, CDR1 is SGHTA and CDR2 is FQGNSA. CDR3 amino acids: CASGFGLMEETQYF. The CDR3 DNA follows: TGTGCCAGCGGCTTTGGGTTGATGGAAGAGACCCAGTACTTC. The full variable domain, completed using reference TRBV7-2 and TRBJ2-5, is GAGVSQSPSNKVTEKGKDVELRCDPISGHTALYWYRQSLGQGLEFLIYFQGNSAPDKSGLPSDRFSAERTGGSVSTLTIQRTQQEDSAVYLCASGFGLMEETQYFGPGTRLLVL.

This clonotype was counted between two and nine times. The rearrangement uses TRBV28 and TRBJ2-7, with D hard to call. V was pared by 2 bases and J by 3 bases, with 14 bases between. Germline-derived CDR1 and CDR2 are MDHEN and SYDVKM. The length of the CDR3 is 15 residues. The CDR3 DNA reads as TGTGCCAGCAGTTTACGAACAGTCACTAACTACGAGCAGTACTTC. Its translation: CASSLRTVTNYEQYF.

CDR3 region: CASSESQGTEAFF. CDR3 sequence (DNA): TGCGCCAGCAGTGAGTCCCAAGGGACTGAAGCTTTCTTT. J is TRBJ1-1 and V is TRBV10-1; D is ambiguous. The germline V gene encodes CDR1 WNHNN and CDR2 SYGVQD (reference sequence). With 0 bases removed from V and 5 bases from J, the gap between germline ends came to 7 bases. This CDR3 comprises 13 residues.

This chain connects TRBV10-3 to TRBJ1-6; D gene uncertain. V was pared by 0 bases and J by 10 bases, with 10 bases between. This CDR3 comprises 14 residues. CDR1 is ENHRY and CDR2 is SYGVKD in the germline V gene. This chain's CDR3 is CAISESQLGSPLHF. The DNA for the CDR3 is TGTGCCATCAGTGAGTCTCAACTGGGGTCACCCCTCCACTTT.

The chain is built from TRBV28 and TRBJ1-1; D not certain. Per the germline V gene, CDR1 is MDHEN and CDR2 is SYDVKM. The CDR3 sequence is 14 residues long. With 5 bases removed from V and 3 bases from J, the gap between germline ends came to 13 bases. This CDR3 reads CASSTIEGYTEAFF. CDR3 nucleotides: TGTGCCAGCAGTACTATTGAGGGCTACACTGAAGCTTTCTTT. The full variable domain, in which reference TRBV28 and TRBJ1-1 provide the parts outside the CDR3, is DVKVTQSSRYLVKRTGEKVFLECVQDMDHENMFWYRQDPGLGLRLIYFSYDVKMKEKGDIPEGYSVSREKKERFSLILESASTNQTSMYLCASSTIEGYTEAFFGQGTRLTVV.

The table lists this clonotype with many counts. This chain links TRBV3-1 with TRBJ1-5; D might be TRBD1 (6 bases). In germline, CDR1 is LGHDT, CDR2 YNNKEL (reference sequence). The germline V and J ends were trimmed by 1 base and 5 bases, with 6 bases remaining between them. This CDR3 spans 13 amino acids. Here the CDR3 reads CASSQAGDQPQHF. Written as DNA, the CDR3 is TGTGCCAGCAGCCAAGCAGGGGATCAGCCCCAGCATTTT.

The table lists this clonotype with many counts. The chain links TRBV6-2 or TRBV6-3 to TRBJ1-1, with D unclear. Trimming stripped 2 bases from V and 1 base from J, with 14 bases between. Germline values: CDR1 MNHEY, CDR2 SVGEGT. The CDR3 has 16 amino acids. DNA for the CDR3: TGTGCCAGCAGTTACGGAGTTGGAGGTCCGAACACTGAAGCTTTCTTT. Translating gives CASSYGVGGPNTEAFF.

This clonotype was counted many times. V gene TRBV29-1 combines with J gene TRBJ1-2, with a weak D call TRBD1 (5 bases). V lost 4 bases, J lost 6 bases, and 24 bases lay in between. The germline V gene encodes CDR1 SQVTM and CDR2 ANQGSEA. CDR3 length: 16 amino acids. CDR3 in amino acids: CSVVVLSWRGGNGYTF. As DNA, the CDR3 is TGCAGCGTTGTGGTTTTATCGTGGAGGGGAGGGAATGGCTACACCTTC.

This clonotype was observed many times. The J gene is TRBJ2-6, the V gene TRBV9, with 7 bases that match TRBD2. This CDR3 is 17 amino acids long. Germline lookup yields CDR1 SGDLS and CDR2 YYNGEE. V lost 4 bases to trimming and J lost 2 bases; unmatched junction nucleotides: 9. CDR3 coding DNA: TGTGCCAGCAGCCCCCAAACCCGGGGGGCTGGGGCCAACGTCCTGACTTTC. Translation gives CASSPQTRGAGANVLTF. Based on the CDR3 plus reference TRBV9 and TRBJ2-6, the full variable domain is DSGVTQTPKHLITATGQRVTLRCSPRSGDLSVYWYQQSLDQGLQFLIQYYNGEERAKGNILERFSAQQFPDLHSELNLSSLELGDSALYFCASSPQTRGAGANVLTFGAGSRLTVL.

On this clonotype: A read error may account for a junction end that differs from germline. V usage is TRBV2 and J usage is TRBJ2-2; D may correspond to TRBD1 or TRBD2 (5 bases each). The CDR3 has 16 residues. Germline-derived CDR1 and CDR2 are SNHLY and FYNNEI. CDR3 bases: TGTGCCAGCAGTGAATATGGTCAGGGAAATACCGGGGAGCTGTCTTGG. It yields the protein CASSEYGQGNTGELSW.

The J gene is TRBJ1-5, the V gene TRBV10-3; TRBD1 matches at 8 bases. The germline V gene encodes CDR1 ENHRY and CDR2 SYGVKD. V was pared by 2 bases and J by 5 bases, with 5 bases of the junction left unmatched. This CDR3 contains 15 residues. CDR3 sequence: CAISEEGTGYQPQHF. CDR3 sequence (DNA): TGTGCCATCAGTGAGGAGGGGACAGGTTATCAGCCCCAGCATTTT.